The 16 T cell receptor beta chains listed next were all sequenced from one sample in a study of cytomegalovirus exposure and HLA in healthy donors. The primer mix had 60 Vbeta and 13 Jbeta primers. This table comes from immunoSEQ multiplex PCR, and its TCRdb copy is limited to in-frame clones, with some not included. The data contain fewer than 45,000 clones, around 72% of them singletons. Sequencing was performed on PBMCs. These receptors all stem from a woman aged 25 to 39 in good health and CMV-seronegative.

The chain uses TRBV5-6 and TRBJ2-7, with 7 bases that match TRBD2. Unmatched junction bases numbered 11, after V lost 3 bases and J lost 2 bases. Germline V gene sequence: CDR1 SGHDT, CDR2 YYEEEE. There are 16 residues in the CDR3. The DNA of the CDR3 is TGTGCCAGCAGCTATCGGGACTATCGGTCCGCCTACGAGCAGTACTTC. The encoded protein is CASSYRDYRSAYEQYF.

V gene TRBV5-1 combines with J gene TRBJ2-7; 11 nucleotides align to TRBD2. J gave up 4 bases and V 2 bases, and 2 bases lay outside the gene matches. The CDR3 consists of 14 residues. Germline CDR1 SGHRS, CDR2 YFSETQ. The CDR3 loop is CASSFTSGSYEQYF. In DNA, the CDR3 is TGCGCCAGCAGCTTCACTAGCGGGAGTTACGAGCAGTACTTC.

CDR3 in DNA: TGTGCCTGGAACGCGGGAAGTGAGCAGTTCTTC. This translates into CAWNAGSEQFF. The chain joins TRBV30 to TRBJ2-1; D is perhaps TRBD2 (6 bases). CDR1 is GTSNPN and CDR2 is SVGIG in the germline V gene (reference sequence). The CDR3 contains 11 residues. Trimming shortened V by 4 bases and J by 9 bases, and 10 bases separated the two germline ends.

The chain couples TRBV7-7 to TRBJ2-1, with D uncertain. The germline gives CDR1 SSHAT, CDR2 FNYEAQ (reference sequence). The CDR3 contains 13 residues. The V end lost 1 base, the J end lost 2 bases, and 3 bases lay between the germline ends. CDR3 protein: CASSLDTYNEQFF. The CDR3 nucleotides read TGTGCCAGCAGCTTAGACACCTACAATGAGCAGTTCTTC.

This chain links TRBV6-1 with TRBJ2-5, with 12 bases lining up with TRBD2. J was trimmed by 7 bases and V by 5 bases; bases with no gene match: 5. Germline V CDR1 and CDR2: MNHNS, SASEGT. The CDR3 has 14 residues. Here the CDR3 reads CASSRLAGEGTQYF. The CDR3 region has the DNA TGTGCCAGCAGTAGACTAGCGGGAGAGGGGACCCAGTACTTC.

The rearrangement uses TRBV7-8 and TRBJ2-7; 8 bases align to TRBD1. Germline V lookup: CDR1 SGHVS, CDR2 FQNEAQ. With V trimmed by 4 bases and J by 6 bases, 8 bases remained unmatched. This CDR3 comprises 14 residues. The CDR3 DNA is TGTGCCAGCAGCTCGGACAGGGTTCGTCTCGAGCAGTACTTC. This translates into CASSSDRVRLEQYF.

CDR3 amino acids: CASSRTGDMNTEAFF. The CDR3, as DNA: TGTGCCAGCAGTCGGACAGGAGACATGAACACTGAAGCTTTCTTT. The chain recombines TRBV28 with TRBJ1-1; 7 nucleotides match TRBD1. The CDR3 extends over 15 amino acids. With V trimmed by 5 bases and J by 0 bases, 6 bases remained unmatched. Germline-derived CDR1 and CDR2 are MDHEN and SYDVKM.

The chain recombines TRBV6-1 with TRBJ2-3, with TRBD2 matching 7 bases. Trimming cost V 10 bases and J 2 bases; bases outside gene matches: 12. The germline V gene has CDR1 MNHNS and CDR2 SASEGT. The CDR3 consists of 15 residues. The DNA of the CDR3 is TGTGCCACCAACCTGGTGGGGGGGTCCACAGATACGCAGTATTTT. As protein: CATNLVGGSTDTQYF.

This chain links TRBV4-1 with TRBJ2-7, with a weak D call TRBD2 (6 bases). The V gene lost 1 base and the J gene lost 2 bases, with 9 bases spanning the gap. The CDR3 length is 14 residues. CDR1 is MGHRA and CDR2 is YSYEKL in the germline V gene. The CDR3 loop reads CASSQAPGAYEQYF. CDR3 coding DNA: TGCGCCAGCAGCCAAGCCCCGGGGGCCTACGAGCAGTACTTC.

This clone occurred a few times. The rearrangement uses TRBV5-6 and TRBJ1-1, with 8 bases identical to TRBD1. The germline gives CDR1 SGHDT, CDR2 YYEEEE. The V gene end was trimmed by 2 bases and the J gene end by 2 bases; junction bases not matched to a gene: 17. The CDR3 runs to 19 residues. CDR3 residues: CASSFGWAGGIHPNTEAFF. The CDR3 DNA follows: TGTGCCAGCAGCTTCGGTTGGGCAGGGGGCATTCACCCAAACACTGAAGCTTTCTTT.

V and J are TRBV6-5 and TRBJ1-1; D is unclear. Trimming took 0 bases from V and 8 from J, leaving 13 bases between them. CDR3 size: 14 residues. The V gene's germline CDR1 is MNHEY and CDR2 SVGAGI. CDR3 sequence reads: CASSYSIEGIEAFF. The CDR3 DNA reads TGTGCCAGCAGTTACTCGATTGAGGGTATAGAAGCTTTCTTT.

This chain links TRBV30 with TRBJ2-5; 7 bases map to TRBD1. CDR1 and CDR2 from the germline V gene are GTSNPN and SVGIG (reference sequence). The CDR3 covers 14 residues. V lost 0 bases, J lost 0 bases, and 1 base stayed unmatched. The CDR3, as DNA: TGTGCCTGGAGTGTACAGGGGAACCAAGAGACCCAGTACTTC. It yields the protein CAWSVQGNQETQYF.

This sequence joins TRBV30 and TRBJ2-2; maybe TRBD1 (6 bases). CDR1 is GTSNPN and CDR2 is SVGIG in the germline V gene (reference sequence). Trimming stripped 3 bases from V and 7 bases from J, with 12 bases between. The CDR3 spans 13 residues. The CDR3 region is CAWSPTGFGELFF. The CDR3, as DNA: TGTGCCTGGAGCCCTACAGGGTTCGGGGAGCTGTTTTTT.

This clone was detected a few times. The chain has TRBV30 and TRBJ1-2, with 7 nucleotides matching TRBD1. This CDR3 has 13 amino acids. V trimming: 0 bases; J trimming: 3 bases; junction bases outside the gene matches: 1. CDR1 and CDR2 (germline): GTSNPN, SVGIG (reference sequence). The CDR3 coding sequence is TGTGCCTGGAGTGTGGGGACAGACTATGGCTACACCTTC. Protein: CAWSVGTDYGYTF.

The CDR3: CASSLPWGRGTEAFF. In DNA, the CDR3 is TGTGCCAGCAGCTTACCATGGGGAAGGGGCACTGAAGCTTTCTTT. V is TRBV11-2 and J is TRBJ1-1; TRBD1 might be the D (5 bases). The CDR3 contains 15 residues. The V end was cut by 2 bases, the J end by 4 bases, with 14 bases between. CDR1 is SGHAT and CDR2 is FQNNGV in the germline V gene.

The gene calls are TRBV6-1 and TRBJ1-3, with D possibly being TRBD1 (5 bases). V was trimmed by 6 bases and J by 1 base, leaving 10 bases between them. CDR1 MNHNS and CDR2 SASEGT come from the germline V gene. This CDR3 comprises 14 residues. This chain's CDR3 is CASSLGTSGNTIYF. As DNA, the CDR3 is TGTGCCAGCAGCCTAGGGACTTCTGGAAACACCATATATTTT.